Below are 12 T cell receptor beta chains sequenced from a single sample in a study of identical twins. TCRdb itself ran the 5' RACE reads through MiXCR, one entry per CDR3 protein. Of around 250,000 distinct CDR3 sequences listed, about 9% are singletons. The data were also submitted as part of a second study, on yellow fever vaccine responses in identical twins.

Source material: CD8+ T cells sorted from blood. These receptors all come from a woman between 18 and 30 years old in good health.

This sequence joins TRBV20-1 and TRBJ2-3; D unresolved. Looked up from germline, CDR1 is DFQATT and CDR2 is SNEGSKA (reference sequence). The CDR3 length is 12 residues. Trimming removed 7 bases from V and 2 bases from J, with 10 bases in between. The CDR3 coding sequence is TGCAGTGTGGGCCCGGTCACAGATACGCAGTATTTT. This encodes CSVGPVTDTQYF.

The chain combines TRBV24-1 with TRBJ2-2, with D possibly being TRBD2 (5 bases). Germline CDR1 reads KGHDR; CDR2 reads SFDVKD. CDR3 length equals 16 residues. Trimming pared 4 bases from V and 0 bases from J, leaving 11 bases between. The CDR3 DNA reads as TGTGCCACCAGTGACCCCGACGGGACGAACACCGGGGAGCTGTTTTTT. Encoded protein: CATSDPDGTNTGELFF.

This clonotype was counted many times. The chain carries TRBV7-8 and TRBJ2-2; D possibly corresponds to TRBD1 (5 bases). The CDR3 is made up of 17 amino acids. Germline V gives CDR1 SGHVS, CDR2 FQNEAQ. The V end was cut by 7 bases, the J end by 6 bases, with 24 bases between. CDR3 sequence: CASKNVQGSFLPGELFF. The CDR3 nucleotides read TGTGCCAGCAAGAATGTCCAGGGTTCCTTCCTTCCCGGGGAGCTGTTTTTT.

The chain combines TRBV4-3 with TRBJ2-5; 7 nucleotides match TRBD2. Germline CDR1 and CDR2: LGHNA and YSLEER. J was trimmed by 5 bases and V by 1 base; bases with no gene match: 10. The CDR3 runs 16 residues. CDR3 bases: TGCGCCAGCAGCCAAGGGAGGGGCTTCGGGGGGGAGACCCAGTACTTC. Its translation is CASSQGRGFGGETQYF.

This clonotype was detected ten times or more. V is TRBV12-3 or TRBV12-4 and J is TRBJ2-1, with 11 bases that match TRBD2. The CDR3 is 14 amino acids. V lost 5 bases and J lost 6; bases outside the gene matches: 3. The CDR3 sequence is CASSPTSGGNEQFF. In DNA form, the CDR3 reads TGTGCCAGCAGTCCCACTAGCGGGGGCAATGAGCAGTTCTTC.

The J gene is TRBJ2-3, the V gene TRBV2, with no clear D. Germline loops: CDR1 SNHLY, CDR2 FYNNEI. This CDR3 comprises 14 residues. Trimming took off 3 bases at V and 5 bases at J, with 12 bases between the two ends. This CDR3 is CASSDVRTVDTQYF. Here the CDR3 DNA reads TGTGCCAGCAGTGATGTCAGGACGGTAGATACGCAGTATTTT.

The CDR3 nucleotides read TGCGCCAGCAGTGATTATAGCGGGGAGCTGTTTTTT. Its protein product is CASSDYSGELFF. The V and J genes are TRBV10-1 and TRBJ2-2, with D unresolved. V lost 3 bases to trimming and J lost 7 bases, with 6 bases between them. CDR3 length equals 12 residues. Germline loops: CDR1 WNHNN, CDR2 SYGVQD (reference sequence).

The rearrangement links TRBV7-9 to TRBJ1-3, with unresolved D. CDR1 and CDR2 (germline): SEHNR, FQNEAQ (reference sequence). This CDR3 is built from 15 residues. The V and J ends lost 5 bases and 8 bases respectively, with 19 bases between them. The CDR3 DNA reads as TGTGCCAGCAGCCCCCTCATGGCAATCGGAGACACCATATATTTT. Protein: CASSPLMAIGDTIYF. Based on the CDR3 plus reference TRBV7-9 and TRBJ1-3, the full variable domain is DTGVSQNPRHKITKRGQNVTFRCDPISEHNRLYWYRQTLGQGPEFLTYFQNEAQLEKSRLLSDRFSAERPKGSFSTLEIQRTEQGDSAMYLCASSPLMAIGDTIYFGEGSWLTVV.

A few counts support this clonotype. The chain couples TRBV2 to TRBJ2-2; D tentatively fits TRBD1 or TRBD2 (6 bases each). V was trimmed by 10 bases and J by 6 bases, leaving 12 bases between them. The CDR3 spans 12 residues. Germline values: CDR1 SNHLY, CDR2 FYNNEI. The CDR3 DNA follows: TGTGCCACTCACAGGGAGGCCGGGGAGCTGTTTTTT. Its protein is CATHREAGELFF.

V usage is TRBV29-1 and J usage is TRBJ2-7, with 7 bases aligning to TRBD1. This CDR3 has 12 amino acids. With V trimmed by 6 bases and J by 0 bases, 2 bases remained unmatched. Germline CDR1 SQVTM, CDR2 ANQGSEA. The CDR3 nucleotides are TGCAGCGTCCGGACAGGCTCCTACGAGCAGTACTTC. It translates to CSVRTGSYEQYF.

This clonotype has a handful of counts. The chain combines TRBV13 with TRBJ1-5, with D possibly matching TRBD1 (6 bases). V lost 3 bases, J lost 2 bases, and 11 bases lay in between. Germline CDR1 and CDR2: PRHDT and FYEKMQ (reference sequence). The CDR3 totals 15 residues. CDR3 in DNA: TGTGCCAGCAGCTTCAGGGGTCGAGGCAATCAGCCCCAGCATTTT. This codes for CASSFRGRGNQPQHF.

There are many counts of this clonotype. The CDR3 DNA follows: TGTGCCAGCAGTTTTCTATCGCGGACCTCCTACGAGCAGTACTTC. Translation gives CASSFLSRTSYEQYF. This chain links TRBV28 with TRBJ2-7, with no clear D. The germline V gene encodes CDR1 MDHEN and CDR2 SYDVKM. CDR3 length: 15 residues. V was clipped by 3 bases and J by 0 bases, with 12 bases between them.